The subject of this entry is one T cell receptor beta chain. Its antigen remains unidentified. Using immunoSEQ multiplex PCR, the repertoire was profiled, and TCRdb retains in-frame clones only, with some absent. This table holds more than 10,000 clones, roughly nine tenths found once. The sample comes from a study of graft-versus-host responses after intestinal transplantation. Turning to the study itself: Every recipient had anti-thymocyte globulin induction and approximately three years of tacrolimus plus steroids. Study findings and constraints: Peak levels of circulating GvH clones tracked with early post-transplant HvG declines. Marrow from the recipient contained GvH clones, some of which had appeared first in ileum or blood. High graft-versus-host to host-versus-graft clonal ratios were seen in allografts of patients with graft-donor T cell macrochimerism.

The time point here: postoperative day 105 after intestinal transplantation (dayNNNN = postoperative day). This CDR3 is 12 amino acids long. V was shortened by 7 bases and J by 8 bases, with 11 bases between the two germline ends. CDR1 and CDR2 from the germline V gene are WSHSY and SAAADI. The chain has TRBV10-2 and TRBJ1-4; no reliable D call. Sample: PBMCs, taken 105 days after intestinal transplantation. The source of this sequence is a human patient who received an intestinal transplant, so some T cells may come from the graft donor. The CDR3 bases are TGCGCCAGCACCGCCCTGGGCGAAAAACTGTTTTTT. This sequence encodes CASTALGEKLFF.